The sequence of this T cell receptor beta chain was determined in a study of cytomegalovirus exposure and HLA in healthy donors. The CDR3 contains 14 residues. Germline loops: CDR1 ENHRY, CDR2 SYGVKD. The V gene end was trimmed by 3 bases and the J gene end by 8 bases; junction bases not matched to a gene: 7. Here immunoSEQ multiplex PCR was the method, and the copy in TCRdb shows in-frame clones only, minus some. The sample has roughly 300,000 clones; 70% to 90% are singletons. The donors were in the approximately 110-subject validation cohort; that cohort was separate from the roughly 700-subject first cohort.

The receptor was derived from a woman aged 18-30 years in good health and CMV-seronegative. V and J are TRBV10-3 and TRBJ2-7, with 10 bases aligning to TRBD1. Sequencing was done on a sample of PBMCs. The CDR3 sequence is CAISERTGGTKQYF. In DNA form, the CDR3 reads TGTGCCATCAGTGAAAGGACAGGGGGAACCAAGCAGTACTTC.